This T cell receptor beta chain was obtained from a study of beta chain features in type 1 diabetes. Remarks on this clone: What it recognizes is unknown.

V lost 7 bases, J lost 7 bases, and 8 bases lay in between. The CDR3 has 11 amino acids. CDR1 and CDR2 (germline): SNHLY, FYNNEI. What was sequenced were expressed TCRB transcripts, since all of the isolated RNA had been reverse transcribed. TCRdb's table, derived via immunoSEQ multiplex PCR, lists solely in-frame clones and lacks some. Of 300,000 or so clones in the sample, over 11% were seen once. Researchers reported sorting CD4+ naive, central memory, regulatory and stem cell-like memory cells via CD45RO/CCR7/CD25/CD127/CD95/CD27. Findings of the study overall: Over-representation of high TCR-expressing cells was a possible consequence of cDNA sequencing. Type 1 diabetes patients had moderately but significantly shorter TCRB CDR3s in all four CD4+ subsets.

The sample was naive CD4+ T cells from blood. The rearrangement links TRBV2 to TRBJ2-1, with D uncertain. The receptor was isolated from a man aged 30 to 39 with type 1 diabetes. In DNA, the CDR3 is TGTGCCAGCATGCCTGAGAATGAGCAGTTCTTC. Protein product: CASMPENEQFF.